This T cell receptor beta chain was observed in a study of shared clonotypes between healthy human individuals. Germline V gene data show CDR1 as LGHNA and CDR2 as YNFKEQ. The CDR3 loop spans 16 amino acids. The V gene lost 1 base and the J gene lost 2 bases, with 13 bases spanning the gap. CD45RO-negative, CCR7-selected cells formed the naive CD8 fraction, which excluded terminally differentiated effector memory CD45RA+ cells. Sequenced by immunoSEQ multiplex PCR; TCRdb stores in-frame clones only, minus some. Altogether over 2,000,000 clones are present, over 85% being singletons, with the ten largest covering about 1.6%.

This chain connects TRBV4-2 to TRBJ2-3; D remains ambiguous. The sequenced material came from naive CD8+ T cells from PBMCs. The sequence was collected from a man between 18 and 35 years old in good health. Some clones in this sample may be carry-over from other donors' samples. This CDR3 reads CASSQVFRRITDTQYF. Here the CDR3 DNA reads TGTGCCAGCAGCCAAGTGTTTCGACGGATCACAGATACGCAGTATTTT.